The T cell receptor beta chain under discussion was sequenced for a study of molecular identifiers for immune sequencing clone quantification. Study-level results: Researchers reportedly could pick up spiked Jurkat TCR RNA from one cell mixed into roughly 1 million naive cells.

Germline-derived CDR1 and CDR2 are SGHVS and FQNEAQ. With 5 bases clipped from V and 3 bases from J, the junction kept 6 bases outside the gene matches. The CDR3 length is 15 residues. This clonotype has a handful of counts. Its antigen is currently unknown. TCRdb passed the PCR reads through MiXCR, listing each CDR3 protein once. The data show 460,000 or so distinct CDR3 sequences, over 20% seen once. Sequencing was performed on naive CD8+ T cells from blood, with Jurkat cell RNA spiked in. The subset denotes: FACS-sorted CD8+CD4-CCR7+CD45RA+ naive T cells. V and J are TRBV7-8 and TRBJ2-5, with 10 bases aligning to TRBD2. This TCR was sampled from a human donor in good health. Some libraries in this study had Jurkat cell RNA spiked in. The CDR3 DNA is TGTGCCAGCAGCCTACGAGCGGGGGGGGAAGAGACCCAGTACTTC. Protein sequence: CASSLRAGGEETQYF.